The source of this T cell receptor (beta chain) is a study of shared clonotypes between healthy human individuals. Points from the study as a whole: The study found lower generation probabilities in non-shared clonotypes than in those shared by all four donors.

Germline lookup yields CDR1 LGHNT and CDR2 FRNRAP. This CDR3 has 15 amino acids. Unmatched junction bases numbered 6, after V lost 2 bases and J lost 4 bases. The table lists this clone with a count of one. Its antigen remains unidentified. Libraries were prepared by immunoSEQ multiplex PCR; TCRdb keeps only in-frame clonotypes and omits some of them. Found here are over a million clones, roughly 75% of them singletons; the top ten hold around 1.4%. The chain recombines TRBV12-5 with TRBJ2-7, with 9 bases that match TRBD1. The source of this sequence is a man younger than 35 in good health. Specimen: memory CD4+ T cells sorted from blood. Documented subset: CD45RA-negative fraction. CDR3 in DNA: TGTGCTAGTGGTTTGAGTACAGGGGGCAAGTACGAGCAGTACTTC. Protein product: CASGLSTGGKYEQYF.